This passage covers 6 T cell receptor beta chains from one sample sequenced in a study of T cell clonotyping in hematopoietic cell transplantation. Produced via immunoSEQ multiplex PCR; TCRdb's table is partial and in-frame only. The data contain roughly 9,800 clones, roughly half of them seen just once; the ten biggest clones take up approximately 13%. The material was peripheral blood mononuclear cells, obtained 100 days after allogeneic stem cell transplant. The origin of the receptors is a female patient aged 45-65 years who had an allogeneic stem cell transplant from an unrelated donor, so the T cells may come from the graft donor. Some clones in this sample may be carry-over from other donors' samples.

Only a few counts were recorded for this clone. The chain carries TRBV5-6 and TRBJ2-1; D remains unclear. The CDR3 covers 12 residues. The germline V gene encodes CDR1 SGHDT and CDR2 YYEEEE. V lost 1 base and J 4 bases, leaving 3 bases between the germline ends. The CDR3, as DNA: TGTGCCAGCAGCTTGATATACAATGAGCAGTTCTTC. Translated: CASSLIYNEQFF. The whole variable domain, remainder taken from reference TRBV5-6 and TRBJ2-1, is DAGVTQSPTHLIKTRGQQVTLRCSPKSGHDTVSWYQQALGQGPQFIFQYYEEEERQRGNFPDRFSGHQFPNYSSELNVNALLLGDSALYLCASSLIYNEQFFGPGTRLTVL.

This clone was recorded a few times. CDR3 sequence (DNA): TGTGCCAGCAGCCCCATAGGACCTAGCAATCAGCCCCAGCATTTT. Residues: CASSPIGPSNQPQHF. This chain joins TRBV6-6 and TRBJ1-5; D is undetermined. Looked up from germline, CDR1 is MNHNY and CDR2 is SVGAGI (reference sequence). Trimming took off 6 bases at V and 0 bases at J, with 12 bases between the two ends. The CDR3 runs to 15 residues.

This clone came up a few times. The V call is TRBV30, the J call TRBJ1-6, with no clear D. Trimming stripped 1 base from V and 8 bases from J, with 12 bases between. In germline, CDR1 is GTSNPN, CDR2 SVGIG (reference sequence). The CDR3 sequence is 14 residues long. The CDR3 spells CAWSDRQEYSPLHF. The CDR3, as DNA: TGTGCCTGGAGTGATAGGCAGGAGTATTCACCCCTCCACTTT.

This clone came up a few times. The CDR3, as DNA: TGTGCCTGGAGTCGAGGAGCGGGCGCTGAAGCTTTCTTT. It encodes CAWSRGAGAEAFF. The chain is built from TRBV30 and TRBJ1-1, with D hard to call. V was trimmed by 2 bases and J by 6 bases, leaving 13 bases between them. The germline V gene encodes CDR1 GTSNPN and CDR2 SVGIG (reference sequence). The CDR3 runs 13 residues. Full variable domain (missing parts from reference TRBV30 and TRBJ1-1): SQTIHQWPATLVQPVGSPLSLECTVEGTSNPNLYWYRQAAGRGLQLLFYSVGIGQISSEVPQNLSASRPQDRQFILSSKKLLLSDSGFYLCAWSRGAGAEAFFGQGTRLTVV.

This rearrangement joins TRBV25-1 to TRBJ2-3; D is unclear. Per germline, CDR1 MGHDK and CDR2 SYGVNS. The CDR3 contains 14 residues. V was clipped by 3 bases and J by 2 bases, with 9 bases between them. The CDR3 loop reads CASSEITYTDTQYF. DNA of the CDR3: TGTGCCAGCAGTGAGATAACCTACACAGATACGCAGTATTTT.

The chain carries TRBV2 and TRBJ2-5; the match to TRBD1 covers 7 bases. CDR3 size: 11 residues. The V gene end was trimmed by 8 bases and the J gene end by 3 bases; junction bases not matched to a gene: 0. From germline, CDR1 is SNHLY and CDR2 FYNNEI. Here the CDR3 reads CASDREETQYF. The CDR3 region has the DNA TGTGCCAGCGACAGGGAAGAGACCCAGTACTTC.